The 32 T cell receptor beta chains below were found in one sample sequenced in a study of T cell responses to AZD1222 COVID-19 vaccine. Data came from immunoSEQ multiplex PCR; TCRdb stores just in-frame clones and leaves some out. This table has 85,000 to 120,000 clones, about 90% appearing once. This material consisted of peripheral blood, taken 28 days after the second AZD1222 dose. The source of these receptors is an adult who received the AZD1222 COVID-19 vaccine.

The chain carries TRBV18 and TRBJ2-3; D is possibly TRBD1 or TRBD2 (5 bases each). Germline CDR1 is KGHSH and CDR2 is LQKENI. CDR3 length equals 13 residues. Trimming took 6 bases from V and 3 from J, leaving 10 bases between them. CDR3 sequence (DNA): TGTGCCAGCTCGCCAGGGACGACAGATACGCAGTATTTT. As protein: CASSPGTTDTQYF.

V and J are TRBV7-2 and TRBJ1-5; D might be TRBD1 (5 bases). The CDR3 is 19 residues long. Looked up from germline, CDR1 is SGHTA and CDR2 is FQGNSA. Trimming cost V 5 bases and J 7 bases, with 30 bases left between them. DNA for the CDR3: TGTGCCAGCAGCGCCCTGGGGGGAGGCCCCGGGACCGCGGGGCAGCCCCAGCATTTT. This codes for CASSALGGGPGTAGQPQHF.

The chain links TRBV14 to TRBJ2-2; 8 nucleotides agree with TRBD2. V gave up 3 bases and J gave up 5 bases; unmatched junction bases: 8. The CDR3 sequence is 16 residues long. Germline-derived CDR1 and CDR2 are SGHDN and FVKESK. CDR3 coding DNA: TGTGCCAGCAGCCAGGATCTAGCGGGCGTGACCGGGGAGCTGTTTTTT. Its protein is CASSQDLAGVTGELFF. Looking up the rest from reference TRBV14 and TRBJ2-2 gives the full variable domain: EAGVTQFPSHSVIEKGQTVTLRCDPISGHDNLYWYRRVMGKEIKFLLHFVKESKQDESGMPNNRFLAERTGGTYSTLKVQPAELEDSGVYFCASSQDLAGVTGELFFGEGSRLTVL.

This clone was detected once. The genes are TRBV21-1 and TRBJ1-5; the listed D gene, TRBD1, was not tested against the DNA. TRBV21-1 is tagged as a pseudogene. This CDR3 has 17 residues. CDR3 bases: TGTGCCAGCAGCAAAGCGCTAGGACAGGGATTCTTCACGCCCCAGCATTTT. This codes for CASSKALGQGFFTPQHF.

CDR3 in amino acids: CASSLAGFRGNQPQHF. The CDR3 DNA reads TGTGCCAGCAGCTTAGCGGGATTCAGGGGCAATCAGCCCCAGCATTTT. V and J are TRBV7-2 and TRBJ1-5, with D tentatively TRBD1 (5 bases). Germline CDR1 SGHTA, CDR2 FQGNSA. The ends were cut back, 0 bases at V and 2 bases at J, with 11 bases in the middle. The CDR3 consists of 16 residues. The whole variable domain, remainder taken from reference TRBV7-2 and TRBJ1-5, is GAGVSQSPSNKVTEKGKDVELRCDPISGHTALYWYRQSLGQGLEFLIYFQGNSAPDKSGLPSDRFSAERTGGSVSTLTIQRTQQEDSAVYLCASSLAGFRGNQPQHFGDGTRLSIL.

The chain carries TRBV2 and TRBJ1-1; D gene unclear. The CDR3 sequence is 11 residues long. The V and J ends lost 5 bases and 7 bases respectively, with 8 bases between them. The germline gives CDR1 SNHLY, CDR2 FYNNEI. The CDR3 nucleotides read TGTGCCAGCAGTACCCACAGTGAAGCTTTCTTT. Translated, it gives CASSTHSEAFF.

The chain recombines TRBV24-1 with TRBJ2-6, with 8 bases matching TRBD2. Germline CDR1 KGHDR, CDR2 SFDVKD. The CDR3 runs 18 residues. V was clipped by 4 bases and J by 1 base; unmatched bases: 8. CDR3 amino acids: CATSDSGTGGSGANVLTF. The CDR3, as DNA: TGTGCCACCAGTGACAGCGGGACGGGAGGGTCTGGGGCCAACGTCCTGACTTTC.

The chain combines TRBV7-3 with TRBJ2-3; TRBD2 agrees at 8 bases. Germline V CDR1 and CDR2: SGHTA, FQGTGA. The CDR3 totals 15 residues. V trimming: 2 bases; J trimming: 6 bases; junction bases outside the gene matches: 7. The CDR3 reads CASSLGTSIADTQYF. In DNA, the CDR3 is TGTGCCAGCAGCTTAGGGACTAGTATTGCGGATACGCAGTATTTT.

The CDR3 coding sequence is TGTGCCAGCAGTTCTGGACAGGGGACAACTGAAGCTTTCTTT. Protein product: CASSSGQGTTEAFF. The V gene is TRBV6-2 or TRBV6-3, the J gene TRBJ1-1; TRBD1 matches 9 bases. Germline lookup yields CDR1 MNHEY and CDR2 SVGEGT. The V segment lost 4 bases and the J segment 5 bases; nucleotides outside the gene matches: 5. CDR3 length equals 14 residues.

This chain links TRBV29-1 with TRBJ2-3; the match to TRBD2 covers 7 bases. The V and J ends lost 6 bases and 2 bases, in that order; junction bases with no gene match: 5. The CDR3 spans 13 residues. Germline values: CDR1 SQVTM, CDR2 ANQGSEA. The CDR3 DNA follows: TGCAGCGTCCGGGGAGGGACCACAGATACGCAGTATTTT. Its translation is CSVRGGTTDTQYF.

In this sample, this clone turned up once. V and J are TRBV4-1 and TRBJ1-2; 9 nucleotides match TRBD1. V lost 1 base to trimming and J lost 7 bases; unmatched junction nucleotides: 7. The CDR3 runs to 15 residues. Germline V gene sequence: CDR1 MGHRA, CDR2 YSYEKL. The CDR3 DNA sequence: TGCGCCAGCAGCCAAGCCGGGACAGGGTCGGTTGGCTACACCTTC. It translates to CASSQAGTGSVGYTF.

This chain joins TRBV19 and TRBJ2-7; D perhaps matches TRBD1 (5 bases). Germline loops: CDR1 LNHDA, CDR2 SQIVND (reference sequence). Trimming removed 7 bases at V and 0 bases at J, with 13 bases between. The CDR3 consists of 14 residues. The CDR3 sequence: CASKIQVSSYEQYF. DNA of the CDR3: TGTGCCAGTAAAATACAGGTCAGCTCCTACGAGCAGTACTTC.

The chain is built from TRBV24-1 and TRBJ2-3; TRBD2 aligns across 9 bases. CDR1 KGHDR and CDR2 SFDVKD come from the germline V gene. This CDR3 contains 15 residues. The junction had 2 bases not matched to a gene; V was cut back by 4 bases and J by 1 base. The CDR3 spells CATSEVAGGTDTQYF. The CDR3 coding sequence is TGTGCCACCAGTGAAGTAGCGGGGGGCACAGATACGCAGTATTTT.

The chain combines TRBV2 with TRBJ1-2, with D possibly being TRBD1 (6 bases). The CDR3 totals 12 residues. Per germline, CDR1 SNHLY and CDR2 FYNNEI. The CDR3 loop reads CVIGYRAGGYTF. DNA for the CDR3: TGTGTCATCGGGTACAGGGCGGGGGGCTACACCTTC.

DNA of the CDR3: TGTGCCAGCAGCCAGGGGAAGAGTGAAAAACTGTTTTTT. Residues: CASSQGKSEKLFF. This sequence joins TRBV3-1 (or the pseudogene TRBV3-2) and TRBJ1-4; D is undetermined. The ends were cut back, 3 bases at V and 7 bases at J, with 9 bases in the middle. This CDR3 is 13 amino acids long. The germline gives CDR1 LGHDT, CDR2 YNNKEL (reference sequence).

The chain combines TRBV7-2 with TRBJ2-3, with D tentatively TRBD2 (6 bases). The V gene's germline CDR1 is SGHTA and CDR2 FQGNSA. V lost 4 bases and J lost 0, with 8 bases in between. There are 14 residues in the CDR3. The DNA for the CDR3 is TGTGCCAGCAGCTCGGGGGTAAGCACAGATACGCAGTATTTT. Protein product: CASSSGVSTDTQYF.

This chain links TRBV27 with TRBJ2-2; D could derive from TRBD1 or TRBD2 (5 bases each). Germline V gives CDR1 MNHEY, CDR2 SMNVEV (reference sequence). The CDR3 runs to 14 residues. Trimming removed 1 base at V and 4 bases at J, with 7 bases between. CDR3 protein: CASSLWGPTGELFF. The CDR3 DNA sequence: TGTGCCAGCAGTTTATGGGGACCCACCGGGGAGCTGTTTTTT.

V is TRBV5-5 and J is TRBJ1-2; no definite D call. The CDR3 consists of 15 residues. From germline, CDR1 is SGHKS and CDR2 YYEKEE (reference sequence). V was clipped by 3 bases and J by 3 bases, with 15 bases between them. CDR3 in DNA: TGTGCCAGCAGCTCAGGACTTCTCGGGCACTATGGCTACACCTTC. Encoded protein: CASSSGLLGHYGYTF.

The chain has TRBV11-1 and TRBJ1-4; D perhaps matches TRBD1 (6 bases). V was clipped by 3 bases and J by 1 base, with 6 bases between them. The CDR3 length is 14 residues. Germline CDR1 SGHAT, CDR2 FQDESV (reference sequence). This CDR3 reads CASSLTGTNEKLFF. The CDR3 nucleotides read TGTGCCAGCAGCTTGACAGGAACTAATGAAAAACTGTTTTTT.

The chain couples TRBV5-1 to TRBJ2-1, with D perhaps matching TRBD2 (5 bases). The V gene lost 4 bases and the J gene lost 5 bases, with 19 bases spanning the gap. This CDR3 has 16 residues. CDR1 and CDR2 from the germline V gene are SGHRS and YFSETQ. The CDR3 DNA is TGCGCCAGCAGCCCCTCTCCGGGCGGAGGACACAATGAGCAGTTCTTC. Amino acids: CASSPSPGGGHNEQFF.

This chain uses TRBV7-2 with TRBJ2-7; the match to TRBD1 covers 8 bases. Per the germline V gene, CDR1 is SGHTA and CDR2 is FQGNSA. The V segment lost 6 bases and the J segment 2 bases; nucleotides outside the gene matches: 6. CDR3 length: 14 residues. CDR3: CASSSGQGTYEQYF. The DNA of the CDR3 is TGTGCCAGCAGTTCCGGACAGGGAACCTACGAGCAGTACTTC.

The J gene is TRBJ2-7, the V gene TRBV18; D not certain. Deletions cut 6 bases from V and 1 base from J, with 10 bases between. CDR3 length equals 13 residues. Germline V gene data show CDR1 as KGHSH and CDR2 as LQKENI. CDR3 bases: TGTGCCAGCTCCCCTCTGGGGTCCTACGAGCAGTACTTC. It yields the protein CASSPLGSYEQYF.

CDR3 DNA sequence: TGTGCCAGCAGACAGGGTGCGGTCTATGGCTACACCTTC. Amino acids: CASRQGAVYGYTF. This chain joins TRBV6-5 and TRBJ1-2; D is perhaps TRBD1 (6 bases). This CDR3 contains 13 residues. The V end lost 6 bases, the J end lost 4 bases, and 12 bases lay between the germline ends. Per germline, CDR1 MNHEY and CDR2 SVGAGI.

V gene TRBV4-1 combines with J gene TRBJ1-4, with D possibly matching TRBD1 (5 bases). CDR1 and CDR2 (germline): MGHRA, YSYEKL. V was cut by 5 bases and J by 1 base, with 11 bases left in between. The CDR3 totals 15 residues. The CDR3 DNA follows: TGCGCCAGCAGCTATACAGGCGGAACTAATGAAAAACTGTTTTTT. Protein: CASSYTGGTNEKLFF.

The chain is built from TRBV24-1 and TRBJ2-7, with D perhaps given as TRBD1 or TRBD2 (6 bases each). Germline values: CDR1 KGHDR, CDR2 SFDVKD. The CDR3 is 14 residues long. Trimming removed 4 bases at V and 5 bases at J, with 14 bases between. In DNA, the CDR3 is TGTGCCACCAGTGACCGGGGGCGCATCGACGAGCAGTACTTC. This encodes CATSDRGRIDEQYF.

CDR3 protein: CASSSQRDQPQHF. The CDR3 region has the DNA TGTGCCAGTAGCTCCCAGAGGGACCAGCCCCAGCATTTT. This sequence joins TRBV19 and TRBJ1-5; D might be TRBD1 (5 bases). V dropped 6 bases and J dropped 7 bases, with 13 bases sitting between them. CDR3 length equals 13 residues. Germline V CDR1 and CDR2: LNHDA, SQIVND (reference sequence).

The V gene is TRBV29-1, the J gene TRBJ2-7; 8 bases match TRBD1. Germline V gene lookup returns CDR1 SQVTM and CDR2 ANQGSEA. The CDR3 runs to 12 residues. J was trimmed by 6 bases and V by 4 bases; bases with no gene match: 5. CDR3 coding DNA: TGCAGCGTTGTGCAGGGGGCTGGCGAGCAGTACTTC. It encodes CSVVQGAGEQYF.

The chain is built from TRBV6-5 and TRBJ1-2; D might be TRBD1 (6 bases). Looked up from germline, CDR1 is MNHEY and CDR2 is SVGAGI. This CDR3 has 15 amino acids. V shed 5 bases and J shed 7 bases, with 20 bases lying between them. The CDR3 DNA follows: TGTGCCAGCAGTAGAACGGAAGCCAGGGGACCTGGCTACACCTTC. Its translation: CASSRTEARGPGYTF.

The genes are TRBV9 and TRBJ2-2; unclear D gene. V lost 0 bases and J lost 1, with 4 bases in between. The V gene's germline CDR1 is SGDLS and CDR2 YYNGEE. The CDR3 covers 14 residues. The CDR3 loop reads CASSVALNTGELFF. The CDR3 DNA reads TGTGCCAGCAGCGTAGCTCTGAACACCGGGGAGCTGTTTTTT. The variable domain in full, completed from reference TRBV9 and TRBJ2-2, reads DSGVTQTPKHLITATGQRVTLRCSPRSGDLSVYWYQQSLDQGLQFLIQYYNGEERAKGNILERFSAQQFPDLHSELNLSSLELGDSALYFCASSVALNTGELFFGEGSRLTVL.

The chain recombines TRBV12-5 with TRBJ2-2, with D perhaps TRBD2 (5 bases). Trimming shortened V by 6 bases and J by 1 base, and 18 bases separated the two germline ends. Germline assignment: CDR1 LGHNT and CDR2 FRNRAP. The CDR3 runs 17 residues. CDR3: CASGPSGIGRNTGELFF. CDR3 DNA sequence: TGTGCTAGTGGCCCCAGCGGTATAGGGCGGAACACCGGGGAGCTGTTTTTT.

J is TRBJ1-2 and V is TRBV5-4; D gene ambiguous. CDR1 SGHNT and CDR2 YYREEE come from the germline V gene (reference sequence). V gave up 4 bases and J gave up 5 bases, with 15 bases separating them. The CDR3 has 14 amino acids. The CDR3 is CASSRNPDIYGYTF. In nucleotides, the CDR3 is TGTGCCAGCAGCCGTAATCCAGACATATATGGCTACACCTTC.

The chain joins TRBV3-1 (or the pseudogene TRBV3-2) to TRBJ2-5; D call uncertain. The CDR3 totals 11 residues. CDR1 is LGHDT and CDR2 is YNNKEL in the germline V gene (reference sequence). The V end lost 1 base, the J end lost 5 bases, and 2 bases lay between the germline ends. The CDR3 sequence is CASSQVETQYF. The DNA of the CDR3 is TGTGCCAGCAGCCAAGTTGAGACCCAGTACTTC.